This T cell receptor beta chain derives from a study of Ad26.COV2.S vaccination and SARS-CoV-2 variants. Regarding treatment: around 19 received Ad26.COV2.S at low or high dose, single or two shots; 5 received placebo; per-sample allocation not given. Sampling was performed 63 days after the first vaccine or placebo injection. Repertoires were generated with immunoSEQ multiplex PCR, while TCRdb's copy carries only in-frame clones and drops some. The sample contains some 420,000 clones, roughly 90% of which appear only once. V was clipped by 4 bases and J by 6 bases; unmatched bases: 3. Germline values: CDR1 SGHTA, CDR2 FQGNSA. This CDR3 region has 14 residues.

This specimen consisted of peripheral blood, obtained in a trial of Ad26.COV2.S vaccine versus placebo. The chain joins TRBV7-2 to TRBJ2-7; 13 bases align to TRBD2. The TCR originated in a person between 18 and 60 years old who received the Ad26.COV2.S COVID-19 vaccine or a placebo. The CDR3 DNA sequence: TGTGCCAGCAGCTCTGGGACTAGCGGGGCCGAGCAGTACTTC. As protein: CASSSGTSGAEQYF.